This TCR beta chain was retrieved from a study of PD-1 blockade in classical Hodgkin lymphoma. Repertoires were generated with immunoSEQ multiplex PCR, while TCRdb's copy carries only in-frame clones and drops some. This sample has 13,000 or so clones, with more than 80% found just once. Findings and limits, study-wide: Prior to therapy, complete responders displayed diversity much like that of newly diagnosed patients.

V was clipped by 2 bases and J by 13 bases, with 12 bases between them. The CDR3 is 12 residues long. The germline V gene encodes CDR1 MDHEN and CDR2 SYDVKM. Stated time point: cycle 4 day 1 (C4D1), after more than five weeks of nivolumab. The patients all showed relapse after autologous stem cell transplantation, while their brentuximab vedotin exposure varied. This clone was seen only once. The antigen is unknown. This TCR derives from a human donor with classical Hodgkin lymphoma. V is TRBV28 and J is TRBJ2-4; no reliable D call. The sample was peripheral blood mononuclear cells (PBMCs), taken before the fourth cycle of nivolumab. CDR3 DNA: TGTGCCAGCAGTTTAACCCTTGGGGTCCAGTACTTC. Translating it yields CASSLTLGVQYF.